This T cell receptor (beta chain) originates from a study of blood T cell repertoires in COVID-19. Looking at the study overall: Nucleic acid was either cDNA or gDNA, and it came from T cells, B-cell-depleted T cells, or PBMCs.

This clone was recorded a few times. CDR3 length: 15 amino acids. V was clipped by 0 bases and J by 2 bases, with 9 bases between them. Germline V gene data show CDR1 as SGDLS and CDR2 as YYNGEE. Clones were sequenced by immunoSEQ multiplex PCR, and TCRdb holds only the in-frame ones, with some missing. Of fewer than 600,000 clones listed, roughly 90% are singletons. V is TRBV9 and J is TRBJ1-3; D is undetermined. Sequenced sample: PBMCs or T cells enriched from blood (not recorded which). The sequence came from a woman aged 40 to 50 who had recovered from COVID-19. CDR3 loop: CASSVDSGTGNTIYF. The CDR3 bases are TGTGCCAGCAGCGTAGACTCAGGCACTGGAAACACCATATATTTT.